The rows below give T cell receptor beta chains drawn from one sample of a study of cytomegalovirus exposure and HLA in healthy donors. This table comes from immunoSEQ multiplex PCR, and its TCRdb copy is limited to in-frame clones, with some not included. The sample lists around 120,000 clones, approximately 90% occurring once. The sample was PBMCs. These TCRs come from a man between 18 and 35 years old in good health and CMV-seropositive. CDR3s include the opening cysteine and the closing phenylalanine or tryptophan. The D gene is left open where the match is weak. Expanded clones get a size class; other rows say once, few or many, or leave the size out.

abundance | j_gene | d_gene | v_gene | CDR3nt | CDR3aa
NA | TRBJ1-5 | TRBD1 | TRBV2 | TGTGCCAGCAGCGGACAGGACAATCAGCCCCAGCATTTT | CASSGQDNQPQHF
NA | TRBJ1-2 | TRBD1 | TRBV6-4 | TGTGCCAGCAGTGACGGGACAGGGGGCAACGGCTACACCTTC | CASSDGTGGNGYTF
NA | TRBJ1-1 | NA | TRBV7-9 | TGTGCCAGCAGCTCCCGGGGGGTGAACACTGAAGCTTTCTTT | CASSSRGVNTEAFF
NA | TRBJ2-2 | TRBD2 | TRBV4-2 | TGTGCCAGCAGCCAAGATCCTGCGGGGGGCCTCACCGGGGAGCTGTTTTTT | CASSQDPAGGLTGELFF
NA | TRBJ2-3 | NA | TRBV5-4 | TGTGCCAGCAGCTTCGTCGGAGACACAGATACGCAGTATTTT | CASSFVGDTDTQYF
NA | TRBJ2-3 | TRBD1 | TRBV2 | TGTGCCAGCAGTCCCCCCACAGGGGGAACGGCGGCAGATACGCAGTATTTT | CASSPPTGGTAADTQYF
few | TRBJ2-5 | NA | TRBV19 | TGTGCCAGTAGTATACAGGGATTCCAAGAGACCCAGTACTTC | CASSIQGFQETQYF
NA | TRBJ2-1 | TRBD1 | TRBV5-6 | TGTGCCAGCCGATTAATCTGGACAGGGGGCTACAATGAGCAGTTCTTC | CASRLIWTGGYNEQFF
NA | TRBJ1-4 | NA | TRBV28 | TGTGCCAGCGTAGGGGGGGCGAGTGAAAAACTGTTTTTT | CASVGGASEKLFF
few | TRBJ1-6 | TRBD1 | TRBV27 | TGTGCCAGCAGTTTATGGGACAGGGATTCACCCCTCCACTTT | CASSLWDRDSPLHF
NA | TRBJ2-5 | NA | TRBV27 | TGTGCCAGCTCCTATTCAGGGAACAGTCAAGAGACCCAGTACTTC | CASSYSGNSQETQYF
NA | TRBJ2-3 | NA | TRBV7-2 | TGTGCCAGCAGCCGCAGACAGGCTAGCACAGATACGCAGTATTTT | CASSRRQASTDTQYF
NA | TRBJ2-3 | TRBD1 | TRBV7-9 | TGTGCCAGCAGCTTAGCGGCAGGGGGCTATACGCAGTATTTT | CASSLAAGGYTQYF
NA | TRBJ1-2 | NA | TRBV5-4 | TGTGCCAGCAGCCCACGGAAGGTTGCGGTAGGCTATGGCTACACCTTC | CASSPRKVAVGYGYTF
NA | TRBJ2-1 | NA | TRBV18 | TGTGCCAGCTCTTTAGGGACACAATTTTTCAATGAGCAGTTCTTC | CASSLGTQFFNEQFF
NA | TRBJ1-5 | NA | TRBV7-9 | TGTGCCAGCAGTTTAACGGGGGAATCGCCCCAGCATTTT | CASSLTGESPQHF